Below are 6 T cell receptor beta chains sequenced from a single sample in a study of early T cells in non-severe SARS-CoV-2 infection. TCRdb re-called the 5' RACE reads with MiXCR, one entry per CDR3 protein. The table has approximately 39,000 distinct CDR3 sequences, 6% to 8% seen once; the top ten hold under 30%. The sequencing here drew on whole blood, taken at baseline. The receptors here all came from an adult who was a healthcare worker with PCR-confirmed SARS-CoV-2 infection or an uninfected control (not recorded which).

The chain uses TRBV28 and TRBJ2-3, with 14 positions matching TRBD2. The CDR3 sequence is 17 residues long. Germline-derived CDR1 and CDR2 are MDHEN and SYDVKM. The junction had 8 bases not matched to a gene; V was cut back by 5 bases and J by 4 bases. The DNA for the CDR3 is TGTGCCAGCAGTCCCTGGGGGACTAGCGGGAGTGCAGATACGCAGTATTTT. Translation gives CASSPWGTSGSADTQYF. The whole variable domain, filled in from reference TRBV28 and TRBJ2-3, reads DVKVTQSSRYLVKRTGEKVFLECVQDMDHENMFWYRQDPGLGLRLIYFSYDVKMKEKGDIPEGYSVSREKKERFSLILESASTNQTSMYLCASSPWGTSGSADTQYFGPGTRLTVL.

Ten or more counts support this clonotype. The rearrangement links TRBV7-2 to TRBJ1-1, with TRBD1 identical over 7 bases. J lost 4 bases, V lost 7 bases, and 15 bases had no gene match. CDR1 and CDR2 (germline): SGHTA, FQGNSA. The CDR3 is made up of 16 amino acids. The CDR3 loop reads CASTSQGGSWGTEAFF. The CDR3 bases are TGTGCCAGCACCTCCCAGGGGGGCTCGTGGGGCACTGAAGCTTTCTTT. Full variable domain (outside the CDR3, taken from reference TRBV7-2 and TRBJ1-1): GAGVSQSPSNKVTEKGKDVELRCDPISGHTALYWYRQSLGQGLEFLIYFQGNSAPDKSGLPSDRFSAERTGGSVSTLTIQRTQQEDSAVYLCASTSQGGSWGTEAFFGQGTRLTVV.

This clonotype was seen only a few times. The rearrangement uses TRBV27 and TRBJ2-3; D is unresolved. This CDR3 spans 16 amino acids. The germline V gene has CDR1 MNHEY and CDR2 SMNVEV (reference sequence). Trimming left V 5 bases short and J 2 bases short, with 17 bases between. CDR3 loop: CASSTRTHHFTDTQYF. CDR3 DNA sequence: TGTGCCAGCAGTACCCGGACCCACCACTTCACAGATACGCAGTATTTT.

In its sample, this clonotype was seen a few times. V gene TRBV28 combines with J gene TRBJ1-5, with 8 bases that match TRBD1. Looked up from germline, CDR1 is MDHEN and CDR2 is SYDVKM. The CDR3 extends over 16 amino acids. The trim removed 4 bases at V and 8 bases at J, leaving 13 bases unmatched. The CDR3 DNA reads TGTGCCAGCAGTTCACCCGGGGCAGGGGGCATAAAGCCCCAGCATTTT. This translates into CASSSPGAGGIKPQHF.

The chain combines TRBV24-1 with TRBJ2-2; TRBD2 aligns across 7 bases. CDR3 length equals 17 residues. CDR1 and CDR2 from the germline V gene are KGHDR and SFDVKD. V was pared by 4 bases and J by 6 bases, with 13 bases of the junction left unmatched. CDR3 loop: CATSDPTSPVGSGELFF. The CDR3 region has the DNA TGTGCCACCAGTGACCCGACTAGCCCGGTCGGTTCCGGGGAGCTGTTTTTT.

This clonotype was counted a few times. CDR3 sequence reads: CASNSGRAYEQYF. CDR3 in DNA: TGCGCCAGCAACAGCGGGAGGGCGTACGAGCAGTACTTC. This chain connects TRBV10-2 to TRBJ2-7; TRBD2 matches 10 bases. The CDR3 totals 13 residues. Germline CDR1 WSHSY, CDR2 SAAADI. V lost 7 bases and J lost 4; bases outside the gene matches: 4.